These 25 T cell receptor beta chains originate from one sample sequenced in a study of blood T cells in healthy people across ages (dated by TCRdb to 2015 to 2017). Preparation of the library involved 5' RACE. Instrument used: Illumina HiSeq 2500. A second 7 to 11 cycle PCR used a sample-barcoded 5' primer and a J-beta primer mix. TCRdb passed the public sequencing reads through fastp at Q25 and MiXCR, retaining productive beta sequences. Records with the same CDR3 protein are collapsed into one entry carrying the most frequent genes and DNA. The sample yields about 1.5 million distinct CDR3 sequences; 35% to 45% were counted once. Approximately 4% of the sample comes from the top ten. The sample consisted of blood. The receptors derive from a young woman in good health.

This clonotype has a handful of counts. The rearrangement links TRBV20-1 to TRBJ2-1, with 7 bases identical to TRBD2. Germline V gene lookup returns CDR1 DFQATT and CDR2 SNEGSKA (reference sequence). This CDR3 region has 14 residues. J was trimmed by 8 bases and V by 0 bases; bases with no gene match: 7. CDR3 nucleotide sequence: TGCAGTGCTAGAGATTTCGCTAGCGGCTATGAGCAGTTCTTC. This codes for CSARDFASGYEQFF.

This sequence joins TRBV6-2 or TRBV6-3 and TRBJ1-6; D not resolved. The CDR3 consists of 15 residues. Germline lookup yields CDR1 MNHEY and CDR2 SVGEGT. The V gene lost 2 bases and the J gene lost 6 bases, with 11 bases spanning the gap. CDR3 sequence: CASSYRDGGNSPLHF. The CDR3 nucleotides are TGTGCCAGCAGTTACAGAGACGGTGGTAATTCACCCCTCCACTTT.

This chain links TRBV20-1 with TRBJ2-3; no firm D call. Trimming pared 0 bases from V and 0 bases from J, leaving 13 bases between. Per the germline V gene, CDR1 is DFQATT and CDR2 is SNEGSKA (reference sequence). The CDR3 is 16 amino acids. The CDR3 sequence is CSARDQRKFSTDTQYF. The DNA for the CDR3 is TGCAGTGCTAGAGATCAGAGGAAGTTTAGCACAGATACGCAGTATTTT.

The chain couples TRBV28 to TRBJ2-5; the D gene is possibly TRBD2 (7 bases). The CDR3 is 14 residues long. Trimming pared 5 bases from V and 3 bases from J, leaving 13 bases between. CDR1 and CDR2 (germline): MDHEN, SYDVKM. The CDR3 reads CASSPDSGKETQYF. CDR3 nucleotide sequence: TGTGCCAGCAGTCCGGACAGCGGGAAAGAGACCCAGTACTTC.

The J gene is TRBJ2-1, the V gene TRBV5-4, with a tentative D call TRBD2 (6 bases). The length of the CDR3 is 16 residues. The V gene's germline CDR1 is SGHNT and CDR2 YYREEE (reference sequence). The germline V and J ends were trimmed by 2 bases and 8 bases, with 20 bases remaining between them. CDR3 bases: TGTGCCAGCAGCTTATTAGGAGGGCGGGCCGGAGATGAGCAGTTCTTC. Its translation: CASSLLGGRAGDEQFF.

The J gene is TRBJ2-1, the V gene TRBV7-9; TRBD1 might be the D (6 bases). The last part of the DNA fits TRBJ2-7 better; the J call may be wrong. The CDR3 length is 14 residues. Germline-derived CDR1 and CDR2 are SEHNR and FQNEAQ (reference sequence). The CDR3 bases are TGTGCCAGCAGCATACGGACAGCAAACAATGAGCAGTACTTC. Translating it yields CASSIRTANNEQYF.

The rearrangement links TRBV3-1 to TRBJ1-1, with 7 positions matching TRBD1. Trimming removed 5 bases from V and 1 base from J; junction bases left unmatched: 7. The CDR3 runs 15 residues. Germline-derived CDR1 and CDR2 are LGHDT and YNNKEL (reference sequence). Here the CDR3 reads CASSAYRGGNTEAFF. CDR3 DNA: TGTGCCAGCAGCGCCTACAGGGGCGGGAACACTGAAGCTTTCTTT.

This clonotype was counted a few times. This chain connects TRBV10-3 to TRBJ2-1; 10 bases match TRBD2. The trim removed 8 bases at V and 5 bases at J, leaving 3 bases unmatched. The germline V gene encodes CDR1 ENHRY and CDR2 SYGVKD. The CDR3 runs 13 residues. The CDR3 sequence is CAIGTSVDNEQFF. CDR3 DNA: TGTGCCATCGGGACTAGCGTCGACAATGAGCAGTTCTTC.

Remarks on this clonotype: The conserved phenylalanine or tryptophan is not found at the CDR3 terminus, so this likely reflects a read error. V gene TRBV7-9 combines with J gene TRBJ2-7; D unclear. The CDR3 extends over 15 amino acids. V dropped 4 bases and J dropped 3 bases, with 16 bases sitting between them. CDR1 SEHNR and CDR2 FQNEAQ come from the germline V gene (reference sequence). The CDR3 DNA reads as TGTGCCAGCAGCTCACCCAGACAAGGGTACTACGAGCAGTACATC. Translation: CASSSPRQGYYEQYI.

For this clonotype: One junction end does not reproduce the germline sequence, and a read error may be involved. The genes are TRBV13 and TRBJ1-2; perhaps TRBD1 as D (6 bases). This CDR3 is 14 amino acids long. CDR1 PRHDT and CDR2 FYEKMQ come from the germline V gene (reference sequence). CDR3 DNA: TGTGTCAGCAGCCCTGTGGGGGCATACTATGGCTACACCTTC. Its protein product is CVSSPVGAYYGYTF.

This clonotype has a handful of counts. V gene TRBV20-1 combines with J gene TRBJ2-1; no firm D call. Germline CDR1 and CDR2: DFQATT and SNEGSKA (reference sequence). The length of the CDR3 is 12 residues. V lost 3 bases, J lost 6 bases, and 9 bases lay in between. CDR3 coding DNA: TGCAGTGCTAGGGGCGGACGCAATGAGCAGTTCTTC. It codes for CSARGGRNEQFF.

This chain connects TRBV6-1 to TRBJ1-1; the D gene is possibly TRBD1 (6 bases). This CDR3 region has 15 residues. Germline CDR1 and CDR2: MNHNS and SASEGT. Trimming took off 7 bases at V and 4 bases at J, with 19 bases between the two ends. The CDR3 loop is CASISRGSGRTEAFF. The CDR3 nucleotides are TGTGCCAGCATTAGTAGGGGGTCCGGGCGCACTGAAGCTTTCTTT.

Many counts were recorded for this clonotype. The chain carries TRBV29-1 and TRBJ2-5; D possibly corresponds to TRBD1 (6 bases). CDR3 length: 13 amino acids. V was pared by 6 bases and J by 0 bases, with 11 bases between. The germline V gene has CDR1 SQVTM and CDR2 ANQGSEA. The CDR3 loop is CSVTGTDQETQYF. For the CDR3, the DNA is TGCAGCGTGACAGGAACAGACCAAGAGACCCAGTACTTC.

Only one count was recorded for this clonotype. The rearrangement uses TRBV6-5 and TRBJ2-7, with D tentatively TRBD2 (5 bases). The CDR3 covers 13 residues. Germline V gives CDR1 MNHEY, CDR2 SVGAGI. Trimming removed 4 bases at V and 3 bases at J, with 10 bases between. CDR3 protein: CASSSPGFYEQYF. The CDR3 region has the DNA TGTGCCAGCAGTTCCCCGGGGTTCTACGAGCAGTACTTC.

The V call is TRBV4-3, the J call TRBJ1-2; no definite D call. This CDR3 comprises 13 residues. The germline gives CDR1 LGHNA, CDR2 YSLEER. Between the trimmed V and J ends, which lost 1 base and 3 bases, there was a span of 6 bases. CDR3 sequence (DNA): TGCGCCAGCAGCCAAGGAGGATACTATGGCTACACCTTC. Encoded protein: CASSQGGYYGYTF.

The chain is built from TRBV6-5 and TRBJ2-5; D gene ambiguous. CDR3 size: 14 residues. V dropped 8 bases and J dropped 11 bases, with 24 bases sitting between them. Germline-derived CDR1 and CDR2 are MNHEY and SVGAGI. CDR3 nucleotides: TGTGCCAGCGGTCCCTCCTTGTCGGGCGGAGAGCAGTACTTC. Its protein is CASGPSLSGGEQYF.

The rearrangement links TRBV20-1 to TRBJ2-1; unclear D gene. This CDR3 is built from 13 residues. Trimming took 4 bases from V and 6 from J, leaving 13 bases between them. The V gene's germline CDR1 is DFQATT and CDR2 SNEGSKA (reference sequence). The CDR3 DNA reads as TGCAGTGCTACTAGACTGGGTGGCAATGAGCAGTTCTTC. It yields the protein CSATRLGGNEQFF.

V gene TRBV20-1 combines with J gene TRBJ2-1; D unclear. V dropped 3 bases and J dropped 6 bases, with 12 bases sitting between them. CDR3 length equals 13 residues. Germline V gene sequence: CDR1 DFQATT, CDR2 SNEGSKA (reference sequence). In nucleotides, the CDR3 is TGCAGTGCTAGGCAAAGGCCGGCCAATGAGCAGTTCTTC. The encoded protein is CSARQRPANEQFF.

For the CDR3, the DNA is TGTGCCAGCAGCGTAGATGATCGGAATCAGCCCCAGCATTTT. The encoded protein is CASSVDDRNQPQHF. This sequence joins TRBV9 and TRBJ1-5; no definite D call. The germline V gene encodes CDR1 SGDLS and CDR2 YYNGEE. The CDR3 has 14 residues. With 0 bases removed from V and 4 bases from J, the gap between germline ends came to 8 bases.

This clonotype was seen many times. V is TRBV6-6 and J is TRBJ1-2; D possibly corresponds to TRBD1 (5 bases). This CDR3 region has 13 residues. CDR1 is MNHNY and CDR2 is SVGAGI in the germline V gene (reference sequence). Trimming left V 6 bases short and J 2 bases short, with 10 bases between. The CDR3, as DNA: TGTGCCAGCAGGGGGACGGCGAACTATGGCTACACCTTC. Its translation is CASRGTANYGYTF.

This clonotype was seen a few times. The CDR3 coding sequence is TGTGCCAGCAGCCCTACTAGCGGACTCGTCTACGAGCAGTACTTC. Translating gives CASSPTSGLVYEQYF. The chain recombines TRBV9 with TRBJ2-7, with 8 bases aligning to TRBD2. Germline values: CDR1 SGDLS, CDR2 YYNGEE. The CDR3 is 15 residues long. The V and J ends lost 4 bases and 3 bases, in that order; junction bases with no gene match: 9.

V and J are TRBV14 and TRBJ2-1, with no clear D. V was trimmed by 0 bases and J by 8 bases, leaving 11 bases between them. Germline lookup yields CDR1 SGHDN and CDR2 FVKESK. The CDR3 loop spans 14 amino acids. The CDR3 nucleotides are TGTGCCAGCAGCCAAGATCCTTTCGAAGATGAGCAGTTCTTC. Encoded protein: CASSQDPFEDEQFF.

V is TRBV9 and J is TRBJ2-1, with D maybe TRBD1 (6 bases). The CDR3 is made up of 16 amino acids. Germline lookup yields CDR1 SGDLS and CDR2 YYNGEE. The V end was cut by 3 bases, the J end by 1 base, with 14 bases between. CDR3 loop: CASSADRPLSYNEQFF. In DNA, the CDR3 is TGTGCCAGCAGCGCTGACAGGCCCTTATCCTACAATGAGCAGTTCTTC.

This chain joins TRBV7-2 and TRBJ2-5; possible D gene TRBD1, 5 bases. The J call may be wrong; the DNA end is better matched by TRBJ2-1. CDR3 length: 16 residues. The germline V gene has CDR1 SGHTA and CDR2 FQGNSA. The CDR3 reads CASSLAYSQGQETQFF. The CDR3 DNA sequence: TGTGCCAGCAGCTTAGCGTACTCCCAGGGCCAAGAGACCCAGTTCTTC.

The chain links TRBV29-1 to TRBJ2-1; TRBD2 is a possible D gene (7 bases). The CDR3 runs to 17 residues. V was cut by 0 bases and J by 3 bases, with 18 bases left in between. In germline, CDR1 is SQVTM, CDR2 ANQGSEA. CDR3 sequence: CSVEDMVGASGYNEQFF. CDR3 DNA sequence: TGCAGCGTTGAAGATATGGTGGGGGCTAGCGGCTACAATGAGCAGTTCTTC.